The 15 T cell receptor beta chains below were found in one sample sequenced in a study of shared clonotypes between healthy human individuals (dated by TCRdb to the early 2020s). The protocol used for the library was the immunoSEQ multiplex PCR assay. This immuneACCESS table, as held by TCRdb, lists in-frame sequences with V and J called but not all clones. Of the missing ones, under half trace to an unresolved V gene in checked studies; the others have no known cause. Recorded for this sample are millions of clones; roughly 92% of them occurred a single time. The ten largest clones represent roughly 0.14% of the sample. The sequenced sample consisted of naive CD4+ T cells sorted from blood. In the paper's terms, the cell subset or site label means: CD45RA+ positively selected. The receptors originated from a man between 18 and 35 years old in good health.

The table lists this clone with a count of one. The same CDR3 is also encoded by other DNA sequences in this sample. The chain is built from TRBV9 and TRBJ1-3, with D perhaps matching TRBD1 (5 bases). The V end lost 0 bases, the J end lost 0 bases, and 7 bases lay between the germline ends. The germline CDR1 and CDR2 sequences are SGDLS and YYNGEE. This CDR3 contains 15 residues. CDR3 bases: TGTGCCAGCAGCGTAGATGGGGGCTCTGGAAACACCATATATTTT. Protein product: CASSVDGGSGNTIYF.

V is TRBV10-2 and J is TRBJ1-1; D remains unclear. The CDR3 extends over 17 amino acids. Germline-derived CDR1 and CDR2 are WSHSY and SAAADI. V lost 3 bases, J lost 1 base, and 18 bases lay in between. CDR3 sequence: CASSESKKDFRNTEAFF. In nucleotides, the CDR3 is TGCGCCAGCAGTGAATCGAAAAAGGACTTTAGGAACACTGAAGCTTTCTTT.

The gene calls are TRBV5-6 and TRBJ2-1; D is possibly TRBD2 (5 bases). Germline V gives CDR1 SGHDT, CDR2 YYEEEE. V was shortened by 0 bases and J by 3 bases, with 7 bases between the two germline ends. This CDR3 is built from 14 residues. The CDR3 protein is CASSLVSGYNEQFF. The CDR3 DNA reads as TGTGCCAGCAGCTTGGTGAGCGGCTACAATGAGCAGTTCTTC.

The CDR3 coding sequence is TGTGCCAGCAGCTTAGTTAGGGGGCGCGATGGGCAGTACTTC. It yields the protein CASSLVRGRDGQYF. The chain recombines TRBV7-2 with TRBJ2-7; 7 bases map to TRBD1. The trim removed 1 base at V and 9 bases at J, leaving 9 bases unmatched. CDR3 length: 14 residues. Germline CDR1 is SGHTA and CDR2 is FQGNSA.

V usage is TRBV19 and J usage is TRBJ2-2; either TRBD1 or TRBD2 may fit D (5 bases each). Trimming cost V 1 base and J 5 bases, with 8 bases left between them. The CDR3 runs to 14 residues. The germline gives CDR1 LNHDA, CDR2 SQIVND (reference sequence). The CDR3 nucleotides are TGTGCCAGTAGTATAGTTGAGGGGACCGGGGAGCTGTTTTTT. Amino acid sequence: CASSIVEGTGELFF. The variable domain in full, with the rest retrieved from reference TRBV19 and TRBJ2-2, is DGGITQSPKYLFRKEGQNVTLSCEQNLNHDAMYWYRQDPGQGLRLIYYSQIVNDFQKGDIAEGYSVSREKKESFPLTVTSAQKNPTAFYLCASSIVEGTGELFFGEGSRLTVL.

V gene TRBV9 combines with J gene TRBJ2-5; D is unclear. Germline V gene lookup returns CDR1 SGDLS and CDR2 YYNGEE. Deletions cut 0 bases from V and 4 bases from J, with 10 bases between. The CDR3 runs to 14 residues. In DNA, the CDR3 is TGTGCCAGCAGCGTAGGATTCTCACGAGAGACCCAGTACTTC. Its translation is CASSVGFSRETQYF.

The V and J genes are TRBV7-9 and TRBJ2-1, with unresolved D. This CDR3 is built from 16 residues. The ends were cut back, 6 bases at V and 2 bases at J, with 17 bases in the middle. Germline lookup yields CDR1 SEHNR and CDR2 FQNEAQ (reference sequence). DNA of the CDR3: TGTGCCAGCAGGCCGAGACTCCGAGGAACCTACAATGAGCAGTTCTTC. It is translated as CASRPRLRGTYNEQFF.

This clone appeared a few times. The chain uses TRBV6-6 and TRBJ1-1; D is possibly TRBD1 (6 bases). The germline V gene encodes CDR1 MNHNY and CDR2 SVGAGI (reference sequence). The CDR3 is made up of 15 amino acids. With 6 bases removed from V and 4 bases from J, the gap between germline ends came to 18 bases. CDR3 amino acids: CASSRPGQGLTEAFF. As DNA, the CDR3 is TGTGCCAGCAGCCGCCCGGGCCAGGGGCTCACTGAAGCTTTCTTT.

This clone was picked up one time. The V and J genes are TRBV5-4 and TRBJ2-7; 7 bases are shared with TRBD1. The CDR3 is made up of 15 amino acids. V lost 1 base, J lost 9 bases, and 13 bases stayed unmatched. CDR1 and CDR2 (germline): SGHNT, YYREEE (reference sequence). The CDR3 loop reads CASSLPGTVSGVQYF. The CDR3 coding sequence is TGTGCCAGCAGCTTGCCCGGGACAGTTTCAGGTGTGCAGTACTTC.

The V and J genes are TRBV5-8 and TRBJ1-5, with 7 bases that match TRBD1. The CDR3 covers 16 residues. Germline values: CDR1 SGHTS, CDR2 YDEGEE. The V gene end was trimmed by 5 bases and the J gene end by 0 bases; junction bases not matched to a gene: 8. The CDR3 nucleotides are TGTGCCAGCAGACGGGGACAGACCCATAGCAATCAGCCCCAGCATTTT. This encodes CASRRGQTHSNQPQHF.

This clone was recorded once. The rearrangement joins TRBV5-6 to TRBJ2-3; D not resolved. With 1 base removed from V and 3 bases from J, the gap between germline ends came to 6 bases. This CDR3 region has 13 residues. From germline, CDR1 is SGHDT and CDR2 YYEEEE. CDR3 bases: TGTGCCAGCAGCTTGACACCGACAGATACGCAGTATTTT. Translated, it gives CASSLTPTDTQYF.

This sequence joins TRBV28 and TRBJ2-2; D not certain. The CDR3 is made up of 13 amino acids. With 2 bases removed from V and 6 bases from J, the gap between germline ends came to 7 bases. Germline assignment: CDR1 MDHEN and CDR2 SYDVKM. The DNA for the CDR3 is TGTGCCAGCAGTTTACTTCGATCCGGGGAGCTGTTTTTT. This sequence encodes CASSLLRSGELFF.

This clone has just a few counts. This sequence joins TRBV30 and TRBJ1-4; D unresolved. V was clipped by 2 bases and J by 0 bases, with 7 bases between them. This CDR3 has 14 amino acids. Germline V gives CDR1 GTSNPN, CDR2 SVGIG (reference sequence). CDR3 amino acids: CAWSRPATNEKLFF. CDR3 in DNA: TGTGCCTGGAGTCGGCCCGCAACTAATGAAAAACTGTTTTTT.

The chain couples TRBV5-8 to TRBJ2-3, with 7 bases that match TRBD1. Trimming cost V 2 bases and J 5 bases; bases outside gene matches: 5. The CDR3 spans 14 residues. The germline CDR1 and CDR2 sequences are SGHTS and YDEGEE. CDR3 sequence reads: CASSLSTGLDTQYF. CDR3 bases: TGTGCCAGCAGCTTATCGACAGGGTTAGATACGCAGTATTTT.

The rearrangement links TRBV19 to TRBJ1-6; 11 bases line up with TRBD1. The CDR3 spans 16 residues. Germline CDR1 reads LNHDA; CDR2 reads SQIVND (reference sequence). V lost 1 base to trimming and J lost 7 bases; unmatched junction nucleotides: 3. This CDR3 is CASSIAGQGVNSPLHF. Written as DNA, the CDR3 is TGTGCCAGTAGTATAGCGGGACAGGGGGTGAATTCACCCCTCCACTTT.